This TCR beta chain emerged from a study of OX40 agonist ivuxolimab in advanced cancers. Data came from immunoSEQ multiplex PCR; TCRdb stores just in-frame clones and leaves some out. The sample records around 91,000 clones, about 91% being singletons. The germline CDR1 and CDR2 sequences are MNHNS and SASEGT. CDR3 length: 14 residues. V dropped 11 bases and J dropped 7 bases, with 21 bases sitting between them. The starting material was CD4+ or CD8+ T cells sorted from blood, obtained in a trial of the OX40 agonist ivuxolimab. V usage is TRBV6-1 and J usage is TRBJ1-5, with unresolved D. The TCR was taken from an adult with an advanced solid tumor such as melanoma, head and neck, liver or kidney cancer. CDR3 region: CALPREGTGQPQHF. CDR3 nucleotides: TGTGCCCTACCACGGGAGGGTACGGGGCAGCCCCAGCATTTT.